The next 16 T cell receptor beta chains were all read from a single sample in a study of human T cells and chemical hapten exposure. Sample time point: patch test 2, 6 weeks after DPC sensitization. Treatment: therapeutic diphenylcyclopropenone sensitization with weekly scalp DPC. From the RACE reads, TCRdb called clonotypes with MiXCR, one entry per CDR3 protein. The data hold some 90,000 distinct CDR3 sequences, with around 10% observed a single time. This sample comprised whole blood, obtained in connection with sensitization to the hapten diphenylcyclopropenone (DPC). All receptors come from a woman in her thirties or forties with alopecia areata. Some clones in this sample may be carry-over from other donors' samples.

This clonotype appeared many times. J is TRBJ2-3 and V is TRBV12-3 or TRBV12-4; 7 bases are a match to TRBD2. The junction had 6 bases not matched to a gene; V was cut back by 2 bases and J by 4 bases. CDR3 length: 15 residues. The CDR3 here is CASSLMAGVADTQYF. CDR3 nucleotide sequence: TGTGCCAGCAGTTTAATGGCGGGAGTGGCAGATACGCAGTATTTT.

This clonotype has ten or more counts. The DNA of the CDR3 is TGTGCCAGCAGCGGGATGTCGACTTACACAGCAACTAATGAAAAACTGTTTTTT. Amino acids: CASSGMSTYTATNEKLFF. The genes are TRBV7-9 and TRBJ1-4, with D unresolved. The germline CDR1 and CDR2 sequences are SEHNR and FQNEAQ (reference sequence). This CDR3 is built from 18 residues. The germline V and J ends were trimmed by 5 bases and 0 bases, with 19 bases remaining between them.

This clonotype was observed many times. V gene TRBV7-9 combines with J gene TRBJ2-7; no clear D. Germline V gene data show CDR1 as SEHNR and CDR2 as FQNEAQ (reference sequence). The CDR3 is 11 amino acids. Deletions cut 6 bases from V and 13 bases from J, with 16 bases between. This CDR3 reads CASRRMGNDYF. In nucleotides, the CDR3 is TGTGCCAGCAGACGGATGGGGAACGATTACTTC.

This sequence joins TRBV29-1 and TRBJ1-4; TRBD1 agrees at 7 bases. The CDR3 extends over 14 amino acids. The V segment lost 6 bases and the J segment 0 bases; nucleotides outside the gene matches: 4. CDR1 is SQVTM and CDR2 is ANQGSEA in the germline V gene. The CDR3 region has the DNA TGCAGCGTGGGGACAGTTGCAACTAATGAAAAACTGTTTTTT. It codes for CSVGTVATNEKLFF.

This clonotype showed up just a few times. CDR3 region: CAISVDRVDYEQYF. In nucleotides, the CDR3 is TGTGCCATCAGCGTAGACAGGGTAGACTACGAGCAGTACTTC. The rearrangement uses TRBV10-3 and TRBJ2-7; 7 nucleotides align to TRBD1. The CDR3 has 14 residues. Germline assignment: CDR1 ENHRY and CDR2 SYGVKD. V lost 6 bases and J lost 3; bases outside the gene matches: 8.

In its sample, this clonotype was seen many times. The chain recombines TRBV6-2 or TRBV6-3 with TRBJ1-1, with D perhaps matching TRBD1 (5 bases). V was shortened by 1 base and J by 3 bases, with 9 bases between the two germline ends. Germline lookup yields CDR1 MNHEY and CDR2 SVGEGT. The CDR3 extends over 14 amino acids. CDR3 bases: TGTGCCAGCAGTTACTTTTCGGGGGACACTGAAGCTTTCTTT. Its translation: CASSYFSGDTEAFF.

The table lists this clonotype with a few counts. The rearrangement links TRBV6-6 to TRBJ2-5, with 9 nucleotides matching TRBD2. The germline V gene has CDR1 MNHNY and CDR2 SVGAGI (reference sequence). The CDR3 spans 15 residues. Unmatched junction bases numbered 8, after V lost 5 bases and J lost 4 bases. CDR3 in DNA: TGTGCCAGCAGTGGCGGGGGGGCTGATAGAGAGACCCAGTACTTC. Its protein product is CASSGGGADRETQYF.

This clonotype was counted ten times or more. This chain links TRBV20-1 with TRBJ2-7, with a tentative D call TRBD1 (5 bases). Trimming removed 4 bases at V and 5 bases at J, with 27 bases between. The germline gives CDR1 DFQATT, CDR2 SNEGSKA (reference sequence). CDR3 size: 17 residues. Here the CDR3 DNA reads TGCAGTGCTAACACTATGGCCTTAATTCAGGGTCCCCACGAGCAGTACTTC. Protein sequence: CSANTMALIQGPHEQYF.

This clonotype has a count of ten or more. The rearrangement links TRBV10-3 to TRBJ1-3; TRBD1 might be the D (6 bases). This CDR3 comprises 14 residues. Germline V gene lookup returns CDR1 ENHRY and CDR2 SYGVKD. Trimming took off 4 bases at V and 4 bases at J, with 11 bases between the two ends. CDR3 sequence reads: CAISAAGDGNTIYF. The CDR3 DNA follows: TGTGCCATCAGTGCTGCAGGGGACGGAAACACCATATATTTT.

This clonotype was recorded many times. The chain combines TRBV27 with TRBJ2-3, with D possibly being TRBD2 (6 bases). CDR3 size: 17 residues. Trimming took off 2 bases at V and 3 bases at J, with 18 bases between the two ends. The germline V gene encodes CDR1 MNHEY and CDR2 SMNVEV (reference sequence). The CDR3 here is CASSLGFSLGGTDTQYF. The CDR3 region has the DNA TGTGCCAGCAGTTTAGGGTTTTCCCTTGGGGGGACAGATACGCAGTATTTT.

This clonotype has only a few counts. The genes are TRBV15 and TRBJ1-2; TRBD1 is a possible D gene (6 bases). Germline-derived CDR1 and CDR2 are LNHNV and YYDKDF (reference sequence). The CDR3 contains 16 residues. V was clipped by 1 base and J by 3 bases, with 15 bases between them. The CDR3, as DNA: TGTGCCACCAGCAGAGTAGGACAGCAAAAAGACTATGGCTACACCTTC. It encodes CATSRVGQQKDYGYTF.

The chain has TRBV7-2 and TRBJ2-1; TRBD2 aligns across 8 bases. The trim removed 7 bases at V and 7 bases at J, leaving 15 bases unmatched. Germline CDR1 and CDR2: SGHTA and FQGNSA. The CDR3 is made up of 16 amino acids. The CDR3 loop reads CASTREGGSGGNEQFF. The CDR3 DNA is TGTGCCAGCACGAGGGAAGGCGGGAGCGGGGGTAATGAGCAGTTCTTC.

In its sample, this clonotype was seen many times. This rearrangement joins TRBV18 to TRBJ2-7; 9 nucleotides match TRBD1. CDR1 is KGHSH, CDR2 LQKENI, per germline. Unmatched junction bases numbered 8, after V lost 0 bases and J lost 5 bases. The CDR3 runs 16 residues. CDR3 region: CASSPPYRGPGNEQYF. The CDR3 region has the DNA TGTGCCAGCTCACCACCGTACAGGGGGCCCGGCAACGAGCAGTACTTC.

This clonotype was picked up a small number of times. V and J are TRBV20-1 and TRBJ1-1; 11 bases match TRBD1. The germline V gene has CDR1 DFQATT and CDR2 SNEGSKA (reference sequence). V was pared by 2 bases and J by 5 bases, with 13 bases of the junction left unmatched. The CDR3 is made up of 17 amino acids. The CDR3 DNA sequence: TGCAGTGCTAGACCTGAGGGGGCGGACAGGGGGCGAACTGAAGCTTTCTTT. It is translated as CSARPEGADRGRTEAFF.

There are a few counts of this clonotype. The chain carries TRBV4-2 and TRBJ2-7, with D perhaps matching TRBD1 (5 bases). The V and J ends lost 3 bases and 4 bases respectively, with 7 bases between them. Looked up from germline, CDR1 is LGHNA and CDR2 is YNFKEQ. CDR3 length: 12 residues. The CDR3 bases are TGTGCCAGCAGCCAGAACAGGTACGAGCAGTACTTC. This gives the protein CASSQNRYEQYF.

The rearrangement uses TRBV18 and TRBJ1-5, with 8 nucleotides matching TRBD1. CDR3 length equals 17 residues. V gave up 2 bases and J gave up 5 bases; unmatched junction bases: 11. CDR1 and CDR2 (germline): KGHSH, LQKENI. The CDR3 bases are TGTGCCAGCTCACCAAACCCGCGGACAGGGCGCCATCAGCCCCAGCATTTT. Translation gives CASSPNPRTGRHQPQHF.